Reported below is one T cell receptor (beta chain). What it binds is not known. An input of roughly 0.5 to 1 ug of RNA was subjected to reverse transcription using random hexamers. Amplification of TCR beta CDR3 across 54 Vbeta and 13 Jbeta was performed with immunoSEQ multiplex PCR. TCRdb called the immunoSEQ multiplex PCR reads again in MiXCR, with one record for every CDR3 protein. The sample shows under 200,000 distinct CDR3 sequences, around 95% of them seen only once. The sample is drawn from a study of CD8 T cells in Susac syndrome. Study-level information: Patients with Susac syndrome were therapy-naive, on corticosteroids, or on intravenous immunoglobulin alone at the time that blood was drawn. Findings and caveats of the study: The Susac syndrome CD4+ T cell repertoires displayed no clonal expansion.

TEMRA cells were FACS-enriched and CD8+ and CD4+ T cells negatively isolated. The CDR3 is 14 amino acids. CDR1 SEHNR and CDR2 FQNEAQ come from the germline V gene (reference sequence). V lost 0 bases and J 4 bases, leaving 8 bases between the germline ends. The TCR originated in a human donor with Susac syndrome. Sequences were obtained from CD4+ T cells from PBMCs. The rearrangement uses TRBV7-9 and TRBJ2-3; no clear D. The CDR3 nucleotides are TGTGCCAGCAGCTTAGCAGGTCGGTCAGATACGCAGTATTTT. Encoded protein: CASSLAGRSDTQYF.